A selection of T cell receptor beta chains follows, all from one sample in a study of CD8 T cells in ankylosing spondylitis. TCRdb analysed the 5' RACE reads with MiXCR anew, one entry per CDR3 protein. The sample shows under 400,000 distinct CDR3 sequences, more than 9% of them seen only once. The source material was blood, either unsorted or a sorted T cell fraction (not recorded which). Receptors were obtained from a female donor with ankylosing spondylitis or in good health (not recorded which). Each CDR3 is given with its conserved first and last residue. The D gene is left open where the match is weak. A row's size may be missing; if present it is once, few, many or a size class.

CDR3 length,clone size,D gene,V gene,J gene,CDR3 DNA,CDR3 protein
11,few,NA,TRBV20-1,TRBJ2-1,TGCAGTGCCAGTACAGGGATCGAGCAGTTCTTC,CSASTGIEQFF
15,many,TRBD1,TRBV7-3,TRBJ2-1,TGTGCCAGCAGCTTAACGGGACAGTCCTACAATGAGCAGTTCTTC,CASSLTGQSYNEQFF
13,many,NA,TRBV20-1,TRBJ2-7,TGCAGTGCTAGAGAGCCTGCCGTCTACGAGCAGTACTTC,CSAREPAVYEQYF
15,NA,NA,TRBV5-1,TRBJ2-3,TGCGCCAGCAGCTTGGGCAATCCTAAGGGAGATACGCAGTATTTT,CASSLGNPKGDTQYF
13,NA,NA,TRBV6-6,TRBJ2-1,TGTGCCAGCAGTTACACGGCCTACAATGAGCAGTTCTTC,CASSYTAYNEQFF
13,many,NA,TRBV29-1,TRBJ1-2,TGCAGCGTTGAAGATGGGCGCCACTATGGCTACACCTTC,CSVEDGRHYGYTF
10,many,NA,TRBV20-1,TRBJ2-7,TGCAGTGCTGGGGCCTACGAGCAGTACTTC,CSAGAYEQYF
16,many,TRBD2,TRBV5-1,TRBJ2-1,TGCGCCAGCAGCGAACAAGCGGGAGGGGGCTACAATGAGCAGTTCTTC,CASSEQAGGGYNEQFF
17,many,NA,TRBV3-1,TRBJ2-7,TGTGCCAGCAGCCAAGGGAATTTTGCAGGGAGAACCTACGAGCAGTACTTC,CASSQGNFAGRTYEQYF
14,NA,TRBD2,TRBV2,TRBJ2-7,TGTGCCAGCAGGGTTAGCGGGAGACGAGTCGAGCAGTACTTC,CASRVSGRRVEQYF
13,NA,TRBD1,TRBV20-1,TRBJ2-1,TGCAGTGCTAGGGGACAGCCATTCAATGAGCAGTTCTTC,CSARGQPFNEQFF